These 31 T cell receptor beta chains share one sample of origin, sequenced in a study of T cell changes during pregnancy in multiple sclerosis. The assay was immunoSEQ multiplex PCR, and TCRdb's table has in-frame clones only and misses some. Among tens of thousands of clones, around 89% were seen once, and the ten largest hold roughly 3%. The specimen was CD4+ T cells from peripheral blood mononuclear cells, collected in the first trimester of pregnancy. The receptors shown here come from a female donor in good health, enrolled as a control in a pregnancy study.

CDR3 region: CATSRQGPYNEQFF. CDR3 DNA sequence: TGTGCCACCAGCAGACAGGGTCCTTACAATGAGCAGTTCTTC. The genes are TRBV15 and TRBJ2-1; TRBD1 might be the D (5 bases). Between the trimmed V and J ends, which lost 2 bases and 4 bases, there was a span of 9 bases. CDR3 size: 14 residues. Germline-derived CDR1 and CDR2 are LNHNV and YYDKDF (reference sequence).

The chain uses TRBV5-1 and TRBJ2-5; 10 bases line up with TRBD1. Germline assignment: CDR1 SGHRS and CDR2 YFSETQ. Trimming removed 0 bases from V and 5 bases from J; junction bases left unmatched: 1. The CDR3 runs to 14 residues. The CDR3 coding sequence is TGCGCCAGCAGCTTGGGGACAGGGGGGGAGACCCAGTACTTC. Translation: CASSLGTGGETQYF.

This clone was recorded only once. The chain carries TRBV19 and TRBJ1-6; TRBD1 is a possible D gene (6 bases). Germline loops: CDR1 LNHDA, CDR2 SQIVND (reference sequence). V was trimmed by 6 bases and J by 5 bases, leaving 11 bases between them. The CDR3 spans 14 residues. The CDR3 DNA follows: TGTGCCAGTAGCAACAGGGAAAATAATTCACCCCTCCACTTT. It yields the protein CASSNRENNSPLHF.

The rearrangement uses TRBV6-1 and TRBJ2-3; 11 bases agree with TRBD1. In germline, CDR1 is MNHNS, CDR2 SASEGT. The CDR3 contains 14 residues. The junction had 3 bases not matched to a gene; V was cut back by 7 bases and J by 3 bases. The CDR3 here is CASMDRGRTDTQYF. The CDR3 bases are TGTGCCAGCATGGACAGGGGGCGGACAGATACGCAGTATTTT.

The rearrangement links TRBV5-1 to TRBJ2-1; the match to TRBD1 covers 7 bases. Germline lookup yields CDR1 SGHRS and CDR2 YFSETQ. CDR3 length equals 14 residues. V shed 0 bases, J shed 6 bases, and the junction held 3 bases outside the gene matches. CDR3 residues: CASSLAGGGNEQFF. The CDR3 DNA reads TGCGCCAGCAGCTTGGCAGGGGGTGGCAATGAGCAGTTCTTC.

The chain recombines TRBV5-1 with TRBJ2-5; 9 bases are shared with TRBD2. The CDR3 has 16 amino acids. With 4 bases clipped from V and 4 bases from J, the junction kept 11 bases outside the gene matches. Germline values: CDR1 SGHRS, CDR2 YFSETQ. The CDR3 DNA sequence: TGCGCCAGCAGCCCCCCAAGCGGGGGGCCTCGAGAGACCCAGTACTTC. This gives the protein CASSPPSGGPRETQYF. The whole variable domain, filled in from reference TRBV5-1 and TRBJ2-5, reads KAGVTQTPRYLIKTRGQQVTLSCSPISGHRSVSWYQQTPGQGLQFLFEYFSETQRNKGNFPGRFSGRQFSNSRSEMNVSTLELGDSALYLCASSPPSGGPRETQYFGPGTRLLVL.

A few counts support this clone. The V gene is TRBV28, the J gene TRBJ2-1; TRBD2 aligns across 10 bases. Germline V lookup: CDR1 MDHEN, CDR2 SYDVKM. J was trimmed by 9 bases and V by 3 bases; bases with no gene match: 8. This CDR3 has 15 amino acids. The CDR3, as DNA: TGTGCCAGCAGTTTGGGGCTAGCGGGAGATCGTGAGCAGTTCTTC. Its protein is CASSLGLAGDREQFF.

This chain joins TRBV6-5 and TRBJ2-1; 9 nucleotides agree with TRBD1. Germline loops: CDR1 MNHEY, CDR2 SVGAGI. V lost 6 bases, J lost 8 bases, and 8 bases stayed unmatched. This CDR3 is 14 amino acids long. CDR3 sequence (DNA): TGTGCCAGCAGATTAGACAGGGGGTGGGATGAGCAGTTCTTC. This sequence encodes CASRLDRGWDEQFF.

The chain links TRBV7-9 to TRBJ1-1, with D unresolved. Germline V gene sequence: CDR1 SEHNR, CDR2 FQNEAQ (reference sequence). Trimming removed 5 bases from V and 10 bases from J, with 14 bases in between. The CDR3 runs to 12 residues. The CDR3 sequence is CASSTSLALAFF. CDR3 coding DNA: TGTGCCAGCAGCACTTCACTAGCCCTAGCTTTCTTT. The full variable domain, rest sourced from reference TRBV7-9 and TRBJ1-1, is DTGVSQNPRHKITKRGQNVTFRCDPISEHNRLYWYRQTLGQGPEFLTYFQNEAQLEKSRLLSDRFSAERPKGSFSTLEIQRTEQGDSAMYLCASSTSLALAFFGQGTRLTVV.

In this sample, this clone turned up once. The rearrangement joins TRBV28 to TRBJ2-1, with D perhaps matching TRBD1 (6 bases). Trimming cost V 5 bases and J 5 bases, with 16 bases left between them. Germline V gives CDR1 MDHEN, CDR2 SYDVKM. The CDR3 has 15 amino acids. The CDR3 DNA reads TGTGCCAGCAGTGACCTCTTTCGGACAGACAATGAGCAGTTCTTC. This translates into CASSDLFRTDNEQFF. Filled out from reference TRBV28 and TRBJ2-1, the complete variable domain reads DVKVTQSSRYLVKRTGEKVFLECVQDMDHENMFWYRQDPGLGLRLIYFSYDVKMKEKGDIPEGYSVSREKKERFSLILESASTNQTSMYLCASSDLFRTDNEQFFGPGTRLTVL.

This clone was seen just once. The J gene is TRBJ2-2, the V gene TRBV5-1; D perhaps matches TRBD2 (5 bases). CDR1 is SGHRS, CDR2 YFSETQ, per germline. V gave up 0 bases and J gave up 4 bases, with 10 bases separating them. This CDR3 is 15 amino acids long. The CDR3 spells CASSLGLATTGELFF. CDR3 nucleotide sequence: TGCGCCAGCAGCTTGGGGCTAGCAACCACCGGGGAGCTGTTTTTT.

The rearrangement uses TRBV7-2 and TRBJ2-7, with 7 bases identical to TRBD1. J was trimmed by 1 base and V by 1 base; bases with no gene match: 7. The CDR3 runs 16 residues. Germline CDR1 and CDR2: SGHTA and FQGNSA. CDR3 sequence reads: CASSLGHRQGSYEQYF. For the CDR3, the DNA is TGTGCCAGCAGCTTAGGACATCGACAGGGTTCCTACGAGCAGTACTTC. Filled out from reference TRBV7-2 and TRBJ2-7, the complete variable domain reads GAGVSQSPSNKVTEKGKDVELRCDPISGHTALYWYRQSLGQGLEFLIYFQGNSAPDKSGLPSDRFSAERTGGSVSTLTIQRTQQEDSAVYLCASSLGHRQGSYEQYFGPGTRLTVT.

V is TRBV5-1 and J is TRBJ1-1; D is perhaps TRBD1 (6 bases). The CDR3 is 15 amino acids. The germline V gene encodes CDR1 SGHRS and CDR2 YFSETQ. Trimming shortened V by 5 bases and J by 5 bases, and 19 bases separated the two germline ends. The CDR3 DNA reads as TGCGCCAGCAGGGGCGGGCAGGGGAGAGGAACTGAAGCTTTCTTT. It translates to CASRGGQGRGTEAFF.

The V gene is TRBV7-7, the J gene TRBJ2-2; 7 nucleotides align to TRBD1. Germline trimming cut 1 base from V and 8 bases from J; bases unmatched to any gene: 4. The CDR3 has 14 residues. Germline loops: CDR1 SSHAT, CDR2 FNYEAQ (reference sequence). Here the CDR3 reads CASSLGQGAGELFF. CDR3 DNA sequence: TGTGCCAGCAGCTTAGGACAGGGTGCGGGGGAGCTGTTTTTT.

The chain carries TRBV9 and TRBJ2-5; 9 nucleotides align to TRBD2. CDR3 length equals 14 residues. CDR1 SGDLS and CDR2 YYNGEE come from the germline V gene. Germline trimming cut 8 bases from V and 4 bases from J; bases unmatched to any gene: 9. In nucleotides, the CDR3 is TGTGCCAGTAGCAGCGGGGGGATCTCAGAGACCCAGTACTTC. It yields the protein CASSSGGISETQYF. Full variable domain (outside the CDR3, taken from reference TRBV9 and TRBJ2-5): DSGVTQTPKHLITATGQRVTLRCSPRSGDLSVYWYQQSLDQGLQFLIQYYNGEERAKGNILERFSAQQFPDLHSELNLSSLELGDSALYFCASSSGGISETQYFGPGTRLLVL.

The rearrangement joins TRBV19 to TRBJ2-5; the D gene is possibly TRBD2 (5 bases). V was trimmed by 4 bases and J by 5 bases, leaving 11 bases between them. Germline CDR1 is LNHDA and CDR2 is SQIVND (reference sequence). The CDR3 runs to 13 residues. The CDR3 region has the DNA TGTGCCAGTAGTACCAGACGCGGGGAGACCCAGTACTTC. It encodes CASSTRRGETQYF.

J is TRBJ2-5 and V is TRBV11-2, with 7 nucleotides matching TRBD1. CDR1 is SGHAT, CDR2 FQNNGV, per germline. The ends lost 3 bases at V and 9 bases at J; junction bases unmatched: 10. The CDR3 is made up of 14 amino acids. The CDR3: CASSLPGQRVSQYF. The CDR3, as DNA: TGTGCCAGCAGCTTGCCGGGACAGAGGGTGTCCCAGTACTTC.

The chain combines TRBV10-3 with TRBJ1-2; maybe TRBD1 (5 bases). V dropped 0 bases and J dropped 10 bases, with 12 bases sitting between them. This CDR3 has 13 residues. Germline-derived CDR1 and CDR2 are ENHRY and SYGVKD. The CDR3 spells CAISESRGSDYTF. Here the CDR3 DNA reads TGTGCCATCAGTGAGTCGCGGGGGTCTGACTACACCTTC.

This clone was observed once. The chain employs TRBV19 and TRBJ1-4, with TRBD1 matching 8 bases. The germline V gene has CDR1 LNHDA and CDR2 SQIVND (reference sequence). V lost 3 bases to trimming and J lost 7 bases; unmatched junction nucleotides: 7. The CDR3 totals 15 residues. The CDR3 sequence: CASSILGQGVEKLFF. CDR3 DNA: TGTGCCAGTAGTATCCTCGGACAGGGAGTTGAAAAACTGTTTTTT.

The chain links TRBV23-1 to TRBJ2-2; no clear D gene. TRBV23-1 is classed as an ORF, of uncertain function. V was cut by 8 bases and J by 0 bases, with 16 bases left in between. This CDR3 contains 16 residues. DNA of the CDR3: TGCGCCAGCGCCCCGGGTTGGAATGCGAACACCGGGGAGCTGTTTTTT. It encodes CASAPGWNANTGELFF.

J is TRBJ1-5 and V is TRBV27; D remains ambiguous. Per the germline V gene, CDR1 is MNHEY and CDR2 is SMNVEV (reference sequence). The CDR3 contains 14 residues. V shed 7 bases and J shed 0 bases, with 10 bases lying between them. The CDR3, as DNA: TGTGCCAGCACCTCGGTCTATAGCAATCAGCCCCAGCATTTT. Translation gives CASTSVYSNQPQHF.

The gene calls are TRBV27 and TRBJ1-1; 9 bases line up with TRBD1. Per the germline V gene, CDR1 is MNHEY and CDR2 is SMNVEV (reference sequence). V lost 6 bases to trimming and J lost 3 bases; unmatched junction nucleotides: 8. The CDR3 runs to 15 residues. CDR3 DNA: TGTGCCAGCAGCCGGGACAGGGTCGTCGACACTGAAGCTTTCTTT. Translating it yields CASSRDRVVDTEAFF.

The chain links TRBV18 to TRBJ1-5; D gene ambiguous. CDR1 is KGHSH, CDR2 LQKENI, per germline. V was clipped by 4 bases and J by 4 bases, with 8 bases between them. The CDR3 length is 13 residues. This CDR3 reads CASSLQLNQPQHF. In nucleotides, the CDR3 is TGTGCCAGCTCACTTCAGTTGAATCAGCCCCAGCATTTT.

This rearrangement joins TRBV6-5 to TRBJ1-6, with TRBD1 matching over 7 bases. Germline CDR1 reads MNHEY; CDR2 reads SVGAGI. V lost 5 bases, J lost 6 bases, and 7 bases stayed unmatched. The CDR3 has 15 residues. The CDR3 region is CASSRDTGANSPLHF. Here the CDR3 DNA reads TGTGCCAGCAGTAGGGATACAGGGGCTAATTCACCCCTCCACTTT.

CDR3 sequence (DNA): TGTGCCAGTGGACAGGAGAGAGGGGGCACTGAAGCTTTCTTT. Translated: CASGQERGGTEAFF. The chain joins TRBV2 to TRBJ1-1, with TRBD1 matching 7 bases. The trim removed 9 bases at V and 4 bases at J, leaving 11 bases unmatched. CDR1 and CDR2 from the germline V gene are SNHLY and FYNNEI. This CDR3 has 14 residues.

This sequence joins TRBV5-1 and TRBJ1-6; 8 nucleotides line up with TRBD1. Germline CDR1 reads SGHRS; CDR2 reads YFSETQ. J gave up 7 bases and V 4 bases, and 13 bases lay outside the gene matches. The CDR3 spans 17 residues. CDR3 in amino acids: CASSLEPGQVGNSPLHF. DNA of the CDR3: TGCGCCAGCAGCCTGGAGCCGGGACAGGTTGGGAATTCACCCCTCCACTTT.

The chain links TRBV2 to TRBJ1-1, with 7 bases aligning to TRBD1. Germline V CDR1 and CDR2: SNHLY, FYNNEI. V shed 3 bases and J 4 bases; nucleotides not matched to a gene: 5. CDR3 length: 14 amino acids. CDR3 loop: CASSDRGVGTEAFF. DNA of the CDR3: TGTGCCAGCAGTGACAGGGGGGTAGGCACTGAAGCTTTCTTT.

The chain combines TRBV7-2 with TRBJ2-3, with 16 bases that match TRBD2. The CDR3 has 18 residues. Per germline, CDR1 SGHTA and CDR2 FQGNSA. The V segment lost 5 bases and the J segment 4 bases; nucleotides outside the gene matches: 9. The CDR3 reads CASSKGLAGGPGADTQYF. The CDR3 bases are TGTGCCAGCAGCAAGGGACTAGCGGGAGGGCCGGGGGCAGATACGCAGTATTTT.

The rearrangement joins TRBV9 to TRBJ2-7, with 8 nucleotides matching TRBD2. The trim removed 2 bases at V and 2 bases at J, leaving 3 bases unmatched. Germline CDR1 SGDLS, CDR2 YYNGEE. The CDR3 covers 14 residues. The CDR3 nucleotides read TGTGCCAGCAGCGTTAGCGGGAACACCTACGAGCAGTACTTC. It translates to CASSVSGNTYEQYF.

The V gene is TRBV4-1, the J gene TRBJ1-4; D call uncertain. This CDR3 has 17 amino acids. The germline gives CDR1 MGHRA, CDR2 YSYEKL. Trimming removed 1 base at V and 4 bases at J, with 16 bases between. The CDR3 sequence is CASSQVPILQNNEKLFF. For the CDR3, the DNA is TGCGCCAGCAGCCAAGTACCAATCCTCCAGAATAATGAAAAACTGTTTTTT.

The rearrangement uses TRBV10-2 and TRBJ1-5; perhaps TRBD1 as D (6 bases). This CDR3 has 14 residues. Germline V gene sequence: CDR1 WSHSY, CDR2 SAAADI. Trimming cost V 3 bases and J 3 bases, with 9 bases left between them. The CDR3 reads CASSDDRFNQPQHF. The CDR3 DNA reads as TGCGCCAGCAGTGACGACAGGTTCAATCAGCCCCAGCATTTT.